The 29 T cell receptor beta chains presented below share a single source sample, sequenced in a study of PD-1 blockade in classical Hodgkin lymphoma. With no exception, relapse followed autologous stem cell transplantation in all patients, and brentuximab vedotin exposure varied. This table comes from immunoSEQ multiplex PCR, and its TCRdb copy is limited to in-frame clones, with some not included. This sample has 46,000 or so clones, with roughly 90% found just once. The source was peripheral blood mononuclear cells (PBMCs), collected at baseline. These receptors were collected from a human donor with classical Hodgkin lymphoma.

The CDR3 DNA reads TGTGCCAGCAGTTTATGGCAGGGTTTGGGCAATCAGCCCCAGCATTTT. It translates to CASSLWQGLGNQPQHF. The chain combines TRBV28 with TRBJ1-5; possible D gene TRBD1, 5 bases. Looked up from germline, CDR1 is MDHEN and CDR2 is SYDVKM. This CDR3 has 16 amino acids. Trimming cost V 0 bases and J 2 bases, with 11 bases left between them.

This chain links TRBV5-4 with TRBJ2-5; 9 bases match TRBD2. V lost 4 bases to trimming and J lost 6 bases; unmatched junction nucleotides: 13. The CDR3 loop spans 16 amino acids. Germline CDR1 reads SGHNT; CDR2 reads YYREEE (reference sequence). The CDR3 coding sequence is TGTGCCAGCAGCCTCCCCCCCGGGACTAGCATCCAGACCCAGTACTTC. This codes for CASSLPPGTSIQTQYF. Drawing the rest from reference TRBV5-4 and TRBJ2-5, the complete variable domain is ETGVTQSPTHLIKTRGQQVTLRCSSQSGHNTVSWYQQALGQGPQFIFQYYREEENGRGNFPPRFSGLQFPNYSSELNVNALELDDSALYLCASSLPPGTSIQTQYFGPGTRLLVL.

The CDR3: CASSFPGGGLSEQFF. The CDR3 region has the DNA TGCGCCAGCAGCTTCCCAGGGGGAGGTTTAAGTGAGCAGTTCTTC. The V call is TRBV5-1, the J call TRBJ2-1, with D possibly matching TRBD1 (7 bases). The CDR3 is 15 residues long. V was clipped by 2 bases and J by 9 bases, with 18 bases between them. Germline V gene lookup returns CDR1 SGHRS and CDR2 YFSETQ.

The rearrangement joins TRBV5-1 to TRBJ1-1, with D uncertain. V lost 4 bases and J lost 1, with 8 bases in between. The CDR3 spans 13 residues. Per germline, CDR1 SGHRS and CDR2 YFSETQ. The CDR3 coding sequence is TGCGCCAGCAGCCCGACCAAGAACACTGAAGCTTTCTTT. The encoded protein is CASSPTKNTEAFF.

The rearrangement uses TRBV5-4 and TRBJ2-6, with 7 bases matching TRBD1. The CDR3 sequence is 15 residues long. Trimming at V came to 6 bases and at J to 0 bases, leaving 3 bases not matched to a gene. Per the germline V gene, CDR1 is SGHNT and CDR2 is YYREEE (reference sequence). CDR3 protein: CASTRQGSGANVLTF. As DNA, the CDR3 is TGTGCCAGCACCCGACAGGGCTCTGGGGCCAACGTCCTGACTTTC.

The CDR3 nucleotides read TGTGCCAGCAGTTCCGTTCGGGGGTTCCGGGGTGAAAAACTGTTTTTT. Its translation is CASSSVRGFRGEKLFF. This chain uses TRBV27 with TRBJ1-4, with a possible D match to TRBD1 (5 bases). The CDR3 runs 16 residues. Germline-derived CDR1 and CDR2 are MNHEY and SMNVEV (reference sequence). Trimming cost V 4 bases and J 7 bases, with 19 bases left between them. The full variable domain, with the rest looked up from reference TRBV27 and TRBJ1-4, is EAQVTQNPRYLITVTGKKLTVTCSQNMNHEYMSWYRQDPGLGLRQIYYSMNVEVTDKGDVPEGYKVSRKEKRNFPLILESPSPNQTSLYFCASSSVRGFRGEKLFFGSGTQLSVL.

CDR3: CASSGDRVSDTQYF. The CDR3 DNA reads as TGTGCCAGCAGCGGGGACAGGGTGTCGGATACGCAGTATTTT. The chain couples TRBV4-2 to TRBJ2-3, with TRBD1 matching over 9 bases. V lost 5 bases and J lost 6; bases outside the gene matches: 6. The CDR3 is made up of 14 amino acids. Germline loops: CDR1 LGHNA, CDR2 YNFKEQ.

The chain combines TRBV6-6 with TRBJ1-6; D not certain. Trimming shortened V by 4 bases and J by 5 bases, and 12 bases separated the two germline ends. Germline V gene data show CDR1 as MNHNY and CDR2 as SVGAGI (reference sequence). The CDR3 extends over 15 amino acids. Written as DNA, the CDR3 is TGTGCCAGCAGTTTTCGTGGAGGTGATAATTCACCCCTCCACTTT. Its translation is CASSFRGGDNSPLHF.

The chain couples TRBV18 to TRBJ2-1; no definite D call. The CDR3 contains 14 residues. CDR1 and CDR2 from the germline V gene are KGHSH and LQKENI. The V end lost 3 bases, the J end lost 4 bases, and 10 bases lay between the germline ends. CDR3 amino acids: CASSPREGYNEQFF. The CDR3 DNA reads TGTGCCAGCTCACCTAGGGAAGGGTACAATGAGCAGTTCTTC.

J is TRBJ2-1 and V is TRBV4-1, with 11 positions matching TRBD2. V gave up 4 bases and J gave up 7 bases; unmatched junction bases: 9. The CDR3 covers 16 residues. Germline lookup yields CDR1 MGHRA and CDR2 YSYEKL. CDR3 DNA sequence: TGCGCCAGCAGCCTTATGACTAGCGGGGCTCTGAATGAGCAGTTCTTC. Protein product: CASSLMTSGALNEQFF.

The J gene is TRBJ2-7, the V gene TRBV5-5, with D perhaps TRBD1 or TRBD2 (5 bases each). V was shortened by 3 bases and J by 5 bases, with 9 bases between the two germline ends. Per the germline V gene, CDR1 is SGHKS and CDR2 is YYEKEE (reference sequence). CDR3 length: 12 amino acids. This chain's CDR3 is CASSWGTDEQYF. The CDR3 nucleotides are TGTGCCAGCAGCTGGGGGACGGACGAGCAGTACTTC.

CDR3 nucleotides: TGTGCCAGCAGCTTGGGGCCAGGGTACAGGTCCCTGTTTTTT. This translates into CASSLGPGYRSLFF. V usage is TRBV7-3 and J usage is TRBJ1-4; maybe TRBD1 (5 bases). The germline V and J ends were trimmed by 3 bases and 14 bases, with 19 bases remaining between them. Looked up from germline, CDR1 is SGHTA and CDR2 is FQGTGA. The CDR3 is made up of 14 amino acids.

The chain joins TRBV7-2 to TRBJ2-2; D is undetermined. This CDR3 region has 18 residues. Between the trimmed V and J ends, which lost 4 bases and 0 bases, there was a span of 18 bases. CDR1 and CDR2 from the germline V gene are SGHTA and FQGNSA. The CDR3 DNA reads TGTGCCAGCAGCTCGTCCCACCTAACTACACCGAACACCGGGGAGCTGTTTTTT. Residues: CASSSSHLTTPNTGELFF.

This rearrangement joins TRBV7-8 to TRBJ1-1, with no clear D. The CDR3 consists of 15 residues. Germline values: CDR1 SGHVS, CDR2 FQNEAQ. Trimming removed 2 bases at V and 8 bases at J, with 18 bases between. The CDR3 region is CASSLTHLGREEAFF. The CDR3 DNA follows: TGTGCCAGCAGCTTAACCCACCTGGGGAGGGAAGAAGCTTTCTTT.

The chain couples TRBV21-1 to TRBJ2-7; TRBD1, the table's D call, was not compared with the DNA. TRBV21-1 is a pseudogene segment. The CDR3 consists of 15 residues. Written as DNA, the CDR3 is TGTGCCAGCAGCAAAGCTGGTGGCAGGGAAGGCGAGCAGTACTTC. This gives the protein CASSKAGGREGEQYF.

V gene TRBV6-1 combines with J gene TRBJ1-2; D unclear. This CDR3 has 14 residues. The germline CDR1 and CDR2 sequences are MNHNS and SASEGT. V lost 1 base and J 12 bases, leaving 18 bases between the germline ends. CDR3 sequence: CASSEEGRVWGDTF. The CDR3 DNA reads TGTGCCAGCAGTGAAGAAGGGAGGGTCTGGGGAGACACCTTC.

Comments on this clone: One end of the junction varies from germline; a read error may be responsible. This rearrangement joins TRBV2 to TRBJ2-7; D is tentatively TRBD1 or TRBD2 (5 bases each). Germline V gene sequence: CDR1 SNHLY, CDR2 FYNNEI. The CDR3 has 14 residues. This CDR3 is CASSEDWGSSEQYF. CDR3 bases: TGTGCCAGCAGTGAAGATTGGGGGTCCTCCGAGCAGTACTTC.

V usage is TRBV28 and J usage is TRBJ2-5, with D perhaps TRBD2 (5 bases). The germline V gene encodes CDR1 MDHEN and CDR2 SYDVKM. CDR3 length: 15 amino acids. V was pared by 5 bases and J by 0 bases, with 13 bases between. CDR3 protein: CASSPRRTYQETQYF. Here the CDR3 DNA reads TGTGCCAGCAGTCCTCGGAGGACGTACCAAGAGACCCAGTACTTC.

The chain has TRBV6-5 and TRBJ2-3; 8 positions match TRBD2. The CDR3 length is 13 residues. In germline, CDR1 is MNHEY, CDR2 SVGAGI. V lost 7 bases, J lost 2 bases, and 2 bases stayed unmatched. The CDR3, as DNA: TGTGCCAGCATTAGCGGGACCACAGATACGCAGTATTTT. Translated, it gives CASISGTTDTQYF.

This clone came up once. The genes are TRBV28 and TRBJ2-1, with 8 bases matching TRBD2. This CDR3 spans 15 amino acids. Germline assignment: CDR1 MDHEN and CDR2 SYDVKM. The junction had 7 bases not matched to a gene; V was cut back by 2 bases and J by 7 bases. The chain's CDR3 is CASSLGLAGANEQFF. Here the CDR3 DNA reads TGTGCCAGCAGTTTAGGGCTAGCGGGTGCAAATGAGCAGTTCTTC.

V and J are TRBV2 and TRBJ1-3, with 9 bases lining up with TRBD1. The germline V gene has CDR1 SNHLY and CDR2 FYNNEI. With V trimmed by 6 bases and J by 3 bases, 6 bases remained unmatched. The CDR3 extends over 15 amino acids. The CDR3 region has the DNA TGTGCCAGCAGCACTGGACAGGGGAGTGGAAACACCATATATTTT. Amino acids: CASSTGQGSGNTIYF.

The chain links TRBV5-1 to TRBJ2-2, with TRBD2 matching over 7 bases. V gave up 4 bases and J gave up 3 bases; unmatched junction bases: 6. CDR1 SGHRS and CDR2 YFSETQ come from the germline V gene. This CDR3 contains 15 residues. In nucleotides, the CDR3 is TGCGCCAGCAGCGTGAGCGGGAAAGACACCGGGGAGCTGTTTTTT. This encodes CASSVSGKDTGELFF.

The chain combines TRBV6-5 with TRBJ2-1; D call uncertain. The ends were cut back, 2 bases at V and 7 bases at J, with 6 bases in the middle. The CDR3 has 12 residues. Germline V gene lookup returns CDR1 MNHEY and CDR2 SVGAGI. CDR3 protein: CASSYTGNEQFF. In DNA form, the CDR3 reads TGTGCCAGCAGTTACACGGGTAATGAGCAGTTCTTC.

The chain carries TRBV11-3 and TRBJ1-5; TRBD1 is a possible D gene (5 bases). Trimming took off 4 bases at V and 6 bases at J, with 13 bases between the two ends. The CDR3 sequence is 14 residues long. Germline CDR1 and CDR2: SGHNT and YENEEA. The CDR3 protein is CASSSRIGGQPQHF. In DNA form, the CDR3 reads TGTGCCAGCAGCTCCAGGATCGGGGGTCAGCCCCAGCATTTT.

The chain couples TRBV28 to TRBJ2-2; no firm D call. CDR3 size: 12 residues. Trimming stripped 6 bases from V and 10 bases from J, with 12 bases between. The germline V gene has CDR1 MDHEN and CDR2 SYDVKM. CDR3 in amino acids: CASSPSREELFF. CDR3 DNA sequence: TGTGCCAGCAGCCCCAGTCGTGAGGAGCTGTTTTTT.

This chain links TRBV7-9 with TRBJ2-1, with D possibly TRBD2 on 5 matching bases. Germline V gene sequence: CDR1 SEHNR, CDR2 FQNEAQ (reference sequence). Trimming left V 5 bases short and J 2 bases short, with 16 bases between. This CDR3 is built from 16 residues. CDR3 sequence reads: CASSPPLPGTYNEQFF. DNA of the CDR3: TGTGCCAGCAGCCCCCCGCTACCGGGAACCTACAATGAGCAGTTCTTC.

This chain links TRBV7-9 with TRBJ2-3; tentatively, D is TRBD1 or TRBD2 (5 bases each). Trimming removed 1 base at V and 2 bases at J, with 7 bases between. In germline, CDR1 is SEHNR, CDR2 FQNEAQ (reference sequence). This CDR3 region has 14 residues. The CDR3 coding sequence is TGTGCCAGCAGCTTAGGAGGGACCACAGATACGCAGTATTTT. It codes for CASSLGGTTDTQYF.

The V and J genes are TRBV19 and TRBJ2-2; D tentatively fits TRBD1 or TRBD2 (5 bases each). The CDR3 is made up of 14 amino acids. Trimming removed 1 base at V and 7 bases at J, with 10 bases between. Germline V lookup: CDR1 LNHDA, CDR2 SQIVND (reference sequence). The CDR3 nucleotides read TGTGCCAGTAGTATAGGAGAGGGGAACGGGGAGCTGTTTTTT. This sequence encodes CASSIGEGNGELFF.

The rearrangement links TRBV6-1 to TRBJ2-2; 7 positions match TRBD2. Per germline, CDR1 MNHNS and CDR2 SASEGT. The J segment lost 7 bases and the V segment lost 7 bases, leaving 9 bases of the junction unmatched. The CDR3 has 14 amino acids. The CDR3: CASTLTSWSGELFF. The CDR3 DNA sequence: TGTGCCAGCACCTTGACTAGCTGGAGCGGGGAGCTGTTTTTT.